Presented here are 10 T cell receptor beta chains from one specimen sequenced in a study of shared clonotypes between healthy human individuals. The assay was immunoSEQ multiplex PCR, and TCRdb's table has in-frame clones only and misses some. The sample has 650,000 to 800,000 clones; about 91% are singletons. In the naive CD8 group, cells lacked CD45RO and were positively selected for CCR7, so terminally differentiated effector memory CD45RA+ cells were left out. Specimen: naive CD8+ T cells sorted from blood. Receptors originate from a young man in good health.

The rearrangement links TRBV13 to TRBJ2-1, with TRBD2 identical over 7 bases. The CDR3 covers 13 residues. Per the germline V gene, CDR1 is PRHDT and CDR2 is FYEKMQ (reference sequence). The V gene end was trimmed by 4 bases and the J gene end by 7 bases; junction bases not matched to a gene: 4. The CDR3 loop reads CASSSGLPNEQFF. CDR3 nucleotides: TGTGCCAGCAGCTCGGGACTACCGAATGAGCAGTTCTTC.

The chain couples TRBV18 to TRBJ2-1, with D maybe TRBD2 (6 bases). The CDR3 is 16 amino acids. CDR1 is KGHSH and CDR2 is LQKENI in the germline V gene. Trimming took 2 bases from V and 0 from J, leaving 11 bases between them. The CDR3 nucleotides read TGTGCCAGCTCACCATGGACCGGGAGCTCCTACAATGAGCAGTTCTTC. Translated: CASSPWTGSSYNEQFF. Filled out from reference TRBV18 and TRBJ2-1, the complete variable domain reads NAGVMQNPRHLVRRRGQEARLRCSPMKGHSHVYWYRQLPEEGLKFMVYLQKENIIDESGMPKERFSAEFPKEGPSILRIQQVVRGDSAAYFCASSPWTGSSYNEQFFGPGTRLTVL.

This clone was counted a single time. The chain employs TRBV6-4 and TRBJ1-1; 7 bases line up with TRBD1. This CDR3 is built from 17 residues. Germline lookup yields CDR1 MRHNA and CDR2 SNTAGT. V lost 6 bases and J lost 0; bases outside the gene matches: 13. CDR3 DNA sequence: TGTGCCAGCAGCCTCGGGACAGCCCGGGGCATGAACACTGAAGCTTTCTTT. It yields the protein CASSLGTARGMNTEAFF.

The CDR3 bases are TGTGCCAGCAGCGTGGGGAGTTATTACAATGAGCAGTTCTTC. Protein: CASSVGSYYNEQFF. The rearrangement joins TRBV27 to TRBJ2-1; maybe TRBD2 (5 bases). This CDR3 region has 14 residues. V gave up 6 bases and J gave up 4 bases, with 13 bases separating them. In germline, CDR1 is MNHEY, CDR2 SMNVEV (reference sequence).

This chain connects TRBV11-2 to TRBJ2-7; D tentatively fits TRBD1 or TRBD2 (5 bases each). V lost 0 bases and J 0 bases, leaving 9 bases between the germline ends. There are 15 residues in the CDR3. CDR1 is SGHAT and CDR2 is FQNNGV in the germline V gene. In nucleotides, the CDR3 is TGTGCCAGCAGCTTAGAGGCAGGGAGCTCCTACGAGCAGTACTTC. As protein: CASSLEAGSSYEQYF.

The V and J genes are TRBV10-3 and TRBJ2-2, with D hard to call. This CDR3 region has 14 residues. Germline-derived CDR1 and CDR2 are ENHRY and SYGVKD. The ends were cut back, 4 bases at V and 2 bases at J, with 8 bases in the middle. The DNA for the CDR3 is TGTGCCATCAGTGGACTTAAAAACACCGGGGAGCTGTTTTTT. As protein: CAISGLKNTGELFF.

In this sample, this clone turned up once. J is TRBJ1-1 and V is TRBV2; D is uncertain. In germline, CDR1 is SNHLY, CDR2 FYNNEI. CDR3 length: 11 amino acids. V gave up 7 bases and J gave up 4 bases, with 7 bases separating them. For the CDR3, the DNA is TGTGCCAGCACCACGGGCACTGAAGCTTTCTTT. This gives the protein CASTTGTEAFF.

The CDR3 DNA is TGCGCCAGCAGCGCATTGCTGGCGGGTCAAGAGACCCAGTACTTC. This encodes CASSALLAGQETQYF. The chain is built from TRBV4-1 and TRBJ2-5; a weak D match, TRBD2 (5 bases). Looked up from germline, CDR1 is MGHRA and CDR2 is YSYEKL. The V end lost 5 bases, the J end lost 2 bases, and 15 bases lay between the germline ends. The CDR3 is 15 amino acids.

On this clone: Other DNA sequences within the sample encode an identical CDR3. The gene calls are TRBV5-1 and TRBJ1-2, with TRBD1 matching over 8 bases. Germline CDR1 reads SGHRS; CDR2 reads YFSETQ. This CDR3 has 14 residues. V lost 2 bases to trimming and J lost 2 bases; unmatched junction nucleotides: 2. The CDR3 DNA follows: TGCGCCAGCAGCTTAAGACAGGGGAACTATGGCTACACCTTC. It codes for CASSLRQGNYGYTF. Full variable domain (remainder filled in from reference TRBV5-1 and TRBJ1-2): KAGVTQTPRYLIKTRGQQVTLSCSPISGHRSVSWYQQTPGQGLQFLFEYFSETQRNKGNFPGRFSGRQFSNSRSEMNVSTLELGDSALYLCASSLRQGNYGYTFGSGTRLTVV.

CDR3 sequence: CASSSFKVPNEQFF. In DNA, the CDR3 is TGTGCCAGCAGCTCATTTAAGGTTCCCAATGAGCAGTTCTTC. The chain joins TRBV7-8 to TRBJ2-1, with D uncertain. The germline gives CDR1 SGHVS, CDR2 FQNEAQ. The V and J ends lost 4 bases and 6 bases respectively, with 13 bases between them. This CDR3 is 14 amino acids long.